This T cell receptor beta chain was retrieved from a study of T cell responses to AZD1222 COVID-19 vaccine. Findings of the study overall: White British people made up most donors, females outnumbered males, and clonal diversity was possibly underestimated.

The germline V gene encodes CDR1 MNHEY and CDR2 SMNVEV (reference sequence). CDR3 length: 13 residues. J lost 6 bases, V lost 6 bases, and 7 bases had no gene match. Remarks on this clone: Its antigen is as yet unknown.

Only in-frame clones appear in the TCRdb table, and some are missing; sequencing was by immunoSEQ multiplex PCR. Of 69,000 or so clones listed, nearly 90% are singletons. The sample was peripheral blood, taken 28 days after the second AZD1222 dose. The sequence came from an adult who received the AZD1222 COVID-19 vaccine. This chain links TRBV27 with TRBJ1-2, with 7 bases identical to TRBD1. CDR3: CASSLTGMDGYTF. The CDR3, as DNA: TGTGCCAGCAGCCTGACAGGGATGGATGGCTACACCTTC.